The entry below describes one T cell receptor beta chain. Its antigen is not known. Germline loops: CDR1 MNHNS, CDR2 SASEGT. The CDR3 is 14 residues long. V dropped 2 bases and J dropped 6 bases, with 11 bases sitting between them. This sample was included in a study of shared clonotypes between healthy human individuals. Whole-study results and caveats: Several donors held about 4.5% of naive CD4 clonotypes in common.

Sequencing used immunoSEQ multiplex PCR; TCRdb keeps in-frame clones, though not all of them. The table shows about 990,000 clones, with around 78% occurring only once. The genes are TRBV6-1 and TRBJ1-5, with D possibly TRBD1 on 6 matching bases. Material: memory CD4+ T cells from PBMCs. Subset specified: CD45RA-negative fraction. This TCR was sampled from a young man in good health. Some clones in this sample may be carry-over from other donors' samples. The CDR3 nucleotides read TGTGCCAGCAGTGAACACAGGGTCCCTCAGCCCCAGCATTTT. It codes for CASSEHRVPQPQHF.